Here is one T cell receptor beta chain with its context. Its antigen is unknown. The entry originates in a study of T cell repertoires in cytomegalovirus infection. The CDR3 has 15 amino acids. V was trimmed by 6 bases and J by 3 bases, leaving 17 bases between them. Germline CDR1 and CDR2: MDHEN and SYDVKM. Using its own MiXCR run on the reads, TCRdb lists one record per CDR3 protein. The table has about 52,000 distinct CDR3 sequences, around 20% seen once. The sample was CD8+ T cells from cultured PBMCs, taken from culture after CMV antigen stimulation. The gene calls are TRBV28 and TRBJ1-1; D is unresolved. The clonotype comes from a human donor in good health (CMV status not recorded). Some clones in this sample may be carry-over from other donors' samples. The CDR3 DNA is TGTGCCAGCAGCCGCGGGCGGAGTGCGTACACTGAAGCTTTCTTT. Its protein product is CASSRGRSAYTEAFF. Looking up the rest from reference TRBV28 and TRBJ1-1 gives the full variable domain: DVKVTQSSRYLVKRTGEKVFLECVQDMDHENMFWYRQDPGLGLRLIYFSYDVKMKEKGDIPEGYSVSREKKERFSLILESASTNQTSMYLCASSRGRSAYTEAFFGQGTRLTVV.